This TCR beta chain was sequenced during a study of T-cell memory formation after mild COVID-19. On the study more broadly: For the most part, TCR clusters were specific to one donor. Study results and caveats: Of the contracting clones, CD4+ ones lay mainly in CM and EM, and CD8+ ones in EMRA. A second wave expanding day 15 to 37 was CD4+-biased; contracting clones were balanced.

5'RACE primed from the constant segment yielded TCR alpha and TCR beta cDNA libraries bearing sample barcodes and UMIs. TCRdb called the 5' RACE reads again in MiXCR, with one record for every CDR3 protein. The data show fewer than 650,000 distinct CDR3 sequences, roughly 17% seen once. On this clonotype itself: Antigen: not known.

The CDR3 length is 17 residues. The germline V gene has CDR1 SEHNR and CDR2 FQNEAQ (reference sequence). V gave up 3 bases and J gave up 3 bases, with 20 bases separating them. The TCR sequence derives from an adult woman who had mild COVID-19 (a few samples of this study predate the infection). Cell type and time point are not known. The genes are TRBV7-9 and TRBJ2-5, with D possibly TRBD2 on 6 matching bases. Material for sequencing was PBMCs or a T cell subset sorted from them (not recorded which). The CDR3 protein is CASSLSLAGTGKETQYF. The DNA of the CDR3 is TGTGCCAGCAGCTTGTCACTAGCCGGGACTGGGAAAGAGACCCAGTACTTC.